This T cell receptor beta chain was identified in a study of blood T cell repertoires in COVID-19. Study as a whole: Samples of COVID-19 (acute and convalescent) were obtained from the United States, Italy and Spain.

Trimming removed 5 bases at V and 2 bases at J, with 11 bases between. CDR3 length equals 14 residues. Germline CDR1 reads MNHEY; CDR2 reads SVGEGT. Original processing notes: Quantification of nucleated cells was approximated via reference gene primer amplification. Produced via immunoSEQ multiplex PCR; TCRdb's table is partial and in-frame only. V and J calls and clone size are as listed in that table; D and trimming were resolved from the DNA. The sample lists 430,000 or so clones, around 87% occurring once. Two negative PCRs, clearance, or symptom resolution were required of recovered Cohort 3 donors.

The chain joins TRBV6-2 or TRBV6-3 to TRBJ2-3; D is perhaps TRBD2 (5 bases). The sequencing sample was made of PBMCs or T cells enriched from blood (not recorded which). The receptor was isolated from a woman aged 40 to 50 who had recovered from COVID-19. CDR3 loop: CASSDTGNTDTQYF. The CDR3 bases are TGTGCCAGCAGTGACACCGGGAACACAGATACGCAGTATTTT.